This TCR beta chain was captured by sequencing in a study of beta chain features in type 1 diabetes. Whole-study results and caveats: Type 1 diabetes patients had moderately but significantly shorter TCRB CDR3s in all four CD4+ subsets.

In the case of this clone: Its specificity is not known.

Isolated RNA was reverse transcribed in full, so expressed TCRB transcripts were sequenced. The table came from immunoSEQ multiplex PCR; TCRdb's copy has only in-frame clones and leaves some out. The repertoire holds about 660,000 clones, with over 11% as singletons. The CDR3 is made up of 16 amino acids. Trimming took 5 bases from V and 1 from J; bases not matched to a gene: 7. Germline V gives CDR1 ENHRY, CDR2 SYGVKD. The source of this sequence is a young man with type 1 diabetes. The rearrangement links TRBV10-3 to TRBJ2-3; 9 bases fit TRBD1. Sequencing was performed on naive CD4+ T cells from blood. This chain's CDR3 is CAISPGQGLGTDTQYF. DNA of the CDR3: TGTGCCATCAGTCCGGGACAGGGCCTGGGCACAGATACGCAGTATTTT.